Sequencing of this T cell receptor (beta chain) was carried out in a study of OX40 agonist ivuxolimab in advanced cancers. At the level of the study: Every patient in dose escalation had hepatocellular carcinoma, melanoma, renal cell or head and neck cancer. Regarding the study as a whole: Among the lowest peripheral clonal expansion occurred in 0.1-3.0 mg/kg partial responders.

With respect to this clone: The antigen remains unidentified.

Clones were read by immunoSEQ multiplex PCR, and TCRdb kept only the in-frame ones, dropping some. Among about 36,000 clones listed, about 81% were seen once. The sequence was obtained from an adult with an advanced solid tumor such as melanoma, head and neck, liver or kidney cancer. The sample here was CD4+ or CD8+ T cells sorted from blood, taken in a trial of the OX40 agonist ivuxolimab.

CDR3 DNA: TGTGCCAGTAGAACGGGGGGTTACTCTGGGGCCAACGTCCTGACTTTC. Translated: CASRTGGYSGANVLTF. The chain recombines TRBV19 with TRBJ2-6, with 7 bases matching TRBD2. The V gene end was trimmed by 6 bases and the J gene end by 0 bases; junction bases not matched to a gene: 5. The CDR3 consists of 16 residues. Per the germline V gene, CDR1 is LNHDA and CDR2 is SQIVND (reference sequence).